These 9 T cell receptor beta chains originate from one sample sequenced in a study of T cell responses to AZD1222 COVID-19 vaccine. The protocol was immunoSEQ multiplex PCR, while the TCRdb copy is restricted to in-frame clones and leaves out a portion. The table shows tens of thousands of clones, with roughly 88% occurring only once. The input for sequencing was peripheral blood, taken 28 days after the second AZD1222 dose. The source of these receptors is an adult who received the AZD1222 COVID-19 vaccine.

This rearrangement joins TRBV18 to TRBJ1-1; D might be TRBD1 (6 bases). Per the germline V gene, CDR1 is KGHSH and CDR2 is LQKENI. This CDR3 contains 16 residues. The V end was cut by 4 bases, the J end by 1 base, with 16 bases between. The CDR3 bases are TGTGCCAGCTCACTGGGGGGGGCGGAAAGGAACACTGAAGCTTTCTTT. It encodes CASSLGGAERNTEAFF.

This chain connects TRBV4-1 to TRBJ1-3; 7 positions match TRBD1. This CDR3 is built from 17 residues. In germline, CDR1 is MGHRA, CDR2 YSYEKL. Trimming took 1 base from V and 0 from J; bases not matched to a gene: 6. CDR3 region: CASSQGGGQLSGNTIYF. The CDR3 coding sequence is TGCGCCAGCAGCCAAGGCGGGGGACAGCTCTCTGGAAACACCATATATTTT.

The chain combines TRBV11-3 with TRBJ2-7; no clear D gene. Per the germline V gene, CDR1 is SGHNT and CDR2 is YENEEA. CDR3 length: 13 residues. Trimming took 2 bases from V and 5 from J, leaving 10 bases between them. This chain's CDR3 is CASSLSGVNEQYV. In nucleotides, the CDR3 is TGTGCCAGCAGCTTATCAGGAGTTAACGAGCAGTACGTC.

The J gene is TRBJ1-5, the V gene TRBV10-3; D possibly corresponds to TRBD1 (5 bases). The germline gives CDR1 ENHRY, CDR2 SYGVKD. V was pared by 8 bases and J by 4 bases, with 21 bases between. This CDR3 has 16 amino acids. The CDR3 reads CAIGRITGTSNQPQHF. The CDR3 bases are TGTGCCATCGGCCGAATTACCGGGACGTCAAATCAGCCCCAGCATTTT.

V and J are TRBV7-8 and TRBJ1-1; unclear D gene. The germline V gene has CDR1 SGHVS and CDR2 FQNEAQ. Trimming stripped 5 bases from V and 7 bases from J, with 23 bases between. The CDR3 consists of 16 residues. CDR3: CASSTLSPVIAGEAFF. The CDR3 DNA follows: TGTGCCAGCAGCACACTGAGCCCCGTCATCGCGGGTGAAGCTTTCTTT.

The chain combines TRBV9 with TRBJ1-1, with 7 bases lining up with TRBD1. The CDR3 runs 13 residues. Trimming at V came to 3 bases and at J to 5 bases, leaving 4 bases not matched to a gene. The germline V gene has CDR1 SGDLS and CDR2 YYNGEE. CDR3 loop: CASSDYRGTEAFF. In nucleotides, the CDR3 is TGTGCCAGCAGCGACTACAGGGGTACTGAAGCTTTCTTT.

This rearrangement joins TRBV29-1 to TRBJ2-7, with unresolved D. This CDR3 has 15 residues. CDR1 and CDR2 from the germline V gene are SQVTM and ANQGSEA. V was shortened by 5 bases and J by 3 bases, with 20 bases between the two germline ends. Here the CDR3 DNA reads TGCAGCGTTCAGACTCCTGGAGAGATTGTCTACGAGCAGTACTTC. This translates into CSVQTPGEIVYEQYF.

The chain is built from TRBV9 and TRBJ2-1; 8 nucleotides align to TRBD2. Trimming cost V 0 bases and J 7 bases; bases outside gene matches: 3. CDR3 length equals 14 residues. CDR1 and CDR2 (germline): SGDLS, YYNGEE. The chain's CDR3 is CASSVAAGVNEQFF. CDR3 bases: TGTGCCAGCAGCGTAGCAGCGGGAGTGAATGAGCAGTTCTTC. Full variable domain (remainder filled in from reference TRBV9 and TRBJ2-1): DSGVTQTPKHLITATGQRVTLRCSPRSGDLSVYWYQQSLDQGLQFLIQYYNGEERAKGNILERFSAQQFPDLHSELNLSSLELGDSALYFCASSVAAGVNEQFFGPGTRLTVL.

The chain couples TRBV12-5 to TRBJ2-5, with 14 bases fitting TRBD2. There are 18 residues in the CDR3. V shed 1 base and J 0 bases; nucleotides not matched to a gene: 4. CDR1 is LGHNT, CDR2 FRNRAP, per germline. CDR3 sequence: CASGLGTSGGWYQETQYF. The CDR3 region has the DNA TGTGCTAGTGGTTTGGGGACTAGCGGGGGGTGGTACCAAGAGACCCAGTACTTC.